The 4 T cell receptor beta chains in this list originate from one sample, sequenced in a study of tumor-infiltrating lymphocytes in primary liver carcinoma. Production of TCR beta cDNA used roughly 480 ng total RNA together with a constant-region primer. Employing slightly modified ARM-PCR, three nested multiplex PCR rounds were run, and these gave rise to the TCR beta libraries. Both of the initial two PCR rounds ran for around 9 cycles and employed TRBV1-TRBV30 forward primers alongside a C-beta reverse primer. TCRdb re-analysed the multiplex PCR reads in MiXCR, keeping a single row per CDR3 protein. The sample lists about 200,000 distinct CDR3 sequences, 65% occurring once. The blood RNA (from unsorted whole blood) was obtained, and germline DNA was also extracted. Sequencing was carried out using peripheral blood. The receptors come from an older woman with primary liver carcinoma and hepatitis B virus infection.

The sample holds one count of this clonotype. Since a much larger clone is just one base distant, this may be a read error. V is TRBV14 and J is TRBJ2-5, with D possibly TRBD1 on 6 matching bases. The CDR3 covers 15 residues. Germline-derived CDR1 and CDR2 are SGHDN and FVKESK. CDR3 residues: CAGSSPHRAQETQYF. Here the CDR3 DNA reads TGTGCCGGCAGCTCTCCCCACAGGGCGCAAGAGACCCAGTACTTC.

The chain couples TRBV4-1 to TRBJ1-3; D gene unclear. The CDR3 runs 15 residues. Germline values: CDR1 MGHRA, CDR2 YSYEKL. Trimming left V 4 bases short and J 13 bases short, with 23 bases between. DNA of the CDR3: TGCGCCAGCAGCCCCGCGCCCCACTCTGGAAAGACAATATATTTT. Amino acid sequence: CASSPAPHSGKTIYF.

Turning to this clonotype: Compared with germline, one end of the junction differs, possibly owing to a read error. The J gene is TRBJ2-1, the V gene TRBV5-6; the D gene is possibly TRBD2 (5 bases). This CDR3 is built from 16 residues. Germline V gene data show CDR1 as SGHDT and CDR2 as YYEEEE. The DNA for the CDR3 is TGTGCTAGCAGCCTTCGAGCGATCGGCGGGTACAATGAGCAGTTCTTC. Its protein product is CASSLRAIGGYNEQFF.

This clonotype was detected only a few times. The chain joins TRBV14 to TRBJ2-1; TRBD2 might be the D (5 bases). V shed 1 base and J shed 4 bases, with 11 bases lying between them. CDR1 is SGHDN and CDR2 is FVKESK in the germline V gene. CDR3 length: 15 amino acids. The CDR3 bases are TGTGCCAGCAGCCAAGGGACTGCGCAGTACAATGAGCAGTTCTTC. Translated: CASSQGTAQYNEQFF.